This T cell receptor beta chain was identified during a study of blood T cells in healthy people across ages. Combining a sample-barcoded 5' primer with a J-beta primer mix, a second PCR ran for 7 to 11 cycles. A 12-random-nucleotide template-switch adaptor tagged each cDNA molecule. TCRdb reprocessed the 5' RACE reads with MiXCR, giving one entry per CDR3 protein. This sample has 700,000 or so distinct CDR3 sequences; about 24% occur once, and the top ten carry about 22%. V trimming: 2 bases; J trimming: 1 base; junction bases outside the gene matches: 4. The germline gives CDR1 SGHRS, CDR2 YFSETQ. The length of the CDR3 is 16 residues. Each individual donor underwent a draw of ten milliliters of peripheral blood. Samples had at least 6 million PBMCs isolated from them.

This clonotype was obtained from a man aged 70 or older in good health. The sequenced sample was blood. The chain recombines TRBV5-1 with TRBJ2-1; 9 nucleotides match TRBD2. DNA for the CDR3: TGCGCCAGCAGCTTCGCTAGCGGGGAATCCTACAATGAGCAGTTCTTC. It codes for CASSFASGESYNEQFF.